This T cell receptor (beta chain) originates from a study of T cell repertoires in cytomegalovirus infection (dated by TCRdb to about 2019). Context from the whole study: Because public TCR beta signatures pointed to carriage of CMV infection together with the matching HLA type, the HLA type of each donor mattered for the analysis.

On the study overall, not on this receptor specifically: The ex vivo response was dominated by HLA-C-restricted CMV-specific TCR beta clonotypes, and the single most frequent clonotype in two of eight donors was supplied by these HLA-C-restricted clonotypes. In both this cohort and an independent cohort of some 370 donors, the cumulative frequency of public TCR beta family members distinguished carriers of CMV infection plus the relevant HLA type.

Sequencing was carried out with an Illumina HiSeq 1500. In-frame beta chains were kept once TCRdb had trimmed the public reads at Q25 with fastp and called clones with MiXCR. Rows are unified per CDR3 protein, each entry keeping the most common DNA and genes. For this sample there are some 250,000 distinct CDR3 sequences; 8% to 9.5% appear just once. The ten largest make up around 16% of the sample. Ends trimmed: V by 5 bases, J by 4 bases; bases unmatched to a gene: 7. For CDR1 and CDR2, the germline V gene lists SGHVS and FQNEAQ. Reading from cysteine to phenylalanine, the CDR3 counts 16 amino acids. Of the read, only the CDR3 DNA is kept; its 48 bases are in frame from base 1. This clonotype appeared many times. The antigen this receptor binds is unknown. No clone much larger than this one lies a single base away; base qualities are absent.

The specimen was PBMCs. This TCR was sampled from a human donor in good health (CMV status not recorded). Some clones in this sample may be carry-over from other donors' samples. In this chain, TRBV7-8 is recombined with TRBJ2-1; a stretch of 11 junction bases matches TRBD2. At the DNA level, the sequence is TGTGCCAGCAGCAGAAGGACTAGCGGGTTATACAATGAGCAGTTCTTC. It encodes CASSRRTSGLYNEQFF.